This TCR beta chain was profiled in a study of blood T cell repertoires in COVID-19. Background on the study: T cells, B-cell-depleted T cells, or PBMCs supplied cDNA or gDNA.

Only in-frame clones appear in the TCRdb table, and some are missing; sequencing was by immunoSEQ multiplex PCR. The table lists around 320,000 clones, about 90% of them singletons. Trimming cost V 3 bases and J 3 bases, with 11 bases left between them. The germline V gene encodes CDR1 MNHEY and CDR2 SMNVEV (reference sequence). This CDR3 has 14 amino acids. Sequencing was done on a sample of PBMCs or T cells enriched from blood (not recorded which). The sequence was collected from a woman aged 45-59 years who had been exposed to COVID-19. This chain links TRBV27 with TRBJ2-5; maybe TRBD2 (6 bases). CDR3 sequence (DNA): TGTGCCAGCAGTTTCGCGGGATCGGAAGAGACCCAGTACTTC. Translated: CASSFAGSEETQYF.